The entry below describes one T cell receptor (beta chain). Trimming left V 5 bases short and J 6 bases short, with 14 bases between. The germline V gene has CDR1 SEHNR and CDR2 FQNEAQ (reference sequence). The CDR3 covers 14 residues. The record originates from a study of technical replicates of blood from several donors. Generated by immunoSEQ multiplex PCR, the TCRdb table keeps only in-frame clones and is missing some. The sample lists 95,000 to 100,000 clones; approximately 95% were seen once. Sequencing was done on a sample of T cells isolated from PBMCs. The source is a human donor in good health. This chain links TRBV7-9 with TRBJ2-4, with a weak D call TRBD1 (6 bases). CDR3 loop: CASSITGLGNIQYF. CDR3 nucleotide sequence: TGTGCCAGCAGCATAACAGGGTTGGGAAACATTCAGTACTTC.